The text below deals with one T cell receptor (beta chain). Across 20 to 25 US areas, participants ranged in age from about 18 to 90 years. V lost 2 bases and J lost 5; bases outside the gene matches: 5. Germline CDR1 and CDR2: GTSNPN and SVGIG (reference sequence). CDR3 length: 14 amino acids. Only in-frame clones appear in the TCRdb table, and some are missing; sequencing was by immunoSEQ multiplex PCR. This repertoire shows 120,000 to 150,000 clones, about 87% found once; its top ten account for more than 3%. The data were obtained in a study of blood T cell repertoires in COVID-19. Across the whole study: The origin of the acute and convalescent COVID-19 samples was the United States, Italy and Spain. T cells, B-cell-depleted T cells, or PBMCs provided the cDNA or gDNA that served as material.

The sequencing input was PBMCs or T cells enriched from blood (not recorded which). This receptor was identified in a man over 45 in a cohort exposed to, infected with or recovered from COVID-19 (not recorded which). The chain is built from TRBV30 and TRBJ2-2; 7 bases align to TRBD1. As DNA, the CDR3 is TGTGCCTGGAGTCTTGACAGGGTAACCGGGGAGCTGTTTTTT. This sequence encodes CAWSLDRVTGELFF.